The entry that follows covers one TCR beta chain sequence. Its antigen target is currently unknown. No much larger clone is present one base from it, and per-base qualities are unavailable. The CDR3 regions of human TCRbeta chains were analyzed by immunosequencing. The authors' analysis ran thus. Repertoire TCRs were checked for matches against a reference library of SARS-CoV-2-specific TCRs that had been generated using the MIRA antigen-specificity platform. Breadth was defined as the fraction of unique TCRs that were SARS-CoV-2-associated. Depth was defined as the fraction of total T cells that were SARS-CoV-2-associated. Using the MIRA data, each spike-specific TCR was assigned both to the spike region to which the TCR was reactive and to a CD4 or CD8 class. Log10-transformed breadth and depth values were compared by one-way ANOVA with Sidak's multiple comparisons tests. TCRdb took over this immuneACCESS table, retaining in-frame rearrangements with V and J assigned. Such tables are incomplete; in checked studies, under half of the missing clones stem from an unresolved V gene, and the remainder is unexplained. V and J calls plus clone size are reproduced from that table; the DNA served to infer D and trimming. This sample gives 90,000 to 100,000 clones in total; roughly 89% of them show up just once. Of the sample, around 3.5% falls within the top ten clones.

This entry comes from a study of T cell responses to AZD1222 COVID-19 vaccine (dated by TCRdb to the early 2020s). About the investigation overall: AZD1222 recipients whose second dose came at about 4 weeks and those whose second dose came at about 12 weeks were combined into one group, since spike-specific TCR depth and breadth did not differ between the two schedules. TCR sequencing was performed for 230 to 250 trial participants, of whom about 200 were given two doses of AZD1222 and some 26 were given two doses of MenACWY control vaccine. Trial participants were enrolled by age into 18-55, 56-69 and 70-plus year subgroups, with roughly 150, 30 and 60 TCR-sequenced participants respectively.

On the study overall, not on this receptor specifically: Participants were mostly white British and included more females than males, and it was suggested by the authors that clonal diversity may have been underestimated. In the small 56-69-year group, the increase in depth fell short of significance, most likely because of low power. No day 14 peak-response samples were available, so repertoires were characterized only after the peak T cell response. Reportedly, close to half of the unique spike-specific TCRs recognized epitopes lying outside the regions that are mutated in the B.1.351 and B.1.1.7 variants. Conclusions about previously exposed vaccinees are limited, since just six AZD1222 recipients were seropositive for SARS-CoV-2 at baseline. Vaccine-associated CD4 TCRs spanned the whole spike protein, with dominant responses in regions 160-218 and 743-854. After two AZD1222 doses, both the breadth and the depth of spike-specific TCRs were significantly higher than at day 0 and than in MenACWY recipients.

The intended sense of this specimen's time point label: baseline before first vaccination. Samples from vaccinated people were obtained from the UK trials COV001 and COV002, which included a single-blind randomized controlled phase 2/3 trial of AZD1222 (ChAdOx1 nCoV-19) in healthy adults. Trial participant PBMC samples were collected at day 0 and day 28 after the second dose for TCRbeta chain sequencing. V is cut by 5 bases and J by 5 bases, and the space between the germline ends is 9 bases. The CDR1 and CDR2 encoded by the germline V gene are SGHVS and FQNEAQ. There are 13 amino acids in the CDR3, from cysteine to phenylalanine inclusive. Here the CDR3 DNA is all that survives: 39 bases in frame from base 1.

The chain was built from TRBV7-8 and TRBJ2-2; no D gene can be assigned with confidence. The sequencing used peripheral blood, collected on day 0 of AZD1222 vaccination. The receptor comes from an adult in good health. The DNA sequence follows: TGTGCCAGCAGCCCCCTTGGGACCGGGGAGCTGTTTTTT. This encodes CASSPLGTGELFF.